This TCR beta chain was identified during a study of cytomegalovirus exposure and HLA in healthy donors. This clone occurred a few times. No antigen is known for it. Primers: 60 Vbeta forward and 13 Jbeta reverse. The protocol was immunoSEQ multiplex PCR, while the TCRdb copy is restricted to in-frame clones and leaves out a portion. This table holds approximately 170,000 clones, under 80% found once. Broader study findings: As a later analysis showed, several of the most significant clusters appeared to be linked to common viral pathogens. Sequencing had likely introduced a cluster of highly shared sequence variants as an artifact. Association with HLA alleles at 0.05 false discovery rate was found for 15,000 to 20,000 TCR beta sequences in a later analysis.

Germline lookup yields CDR1 SQVTM and CDR2 ANQGSEA. Trimming took 3 bases from V and 3 from J, leaving 3 bases between them. The CDR3 is 11 residues long. Input material: PBMCs. The V gene is TRBV29-1, the J gene TRBJ1-3; no definite D call. This TCR derives from a man aged 40-55 years in good health and CMV-seronegative. The CDR3 sequence: CSVDSGNTIYF. In DNA form, the CDR3 reads TGCAGCGTTGATAGTGGAAACACCATATATTTT.